The 9 T cell receptor beta chains listed next were all sequenced from one sample in a study of glioma-infiltrating T cells. Amplification of TCR alpha and beta CDR3 regions from RNA used iRepertoire nested multiplex PCR. TCRdb ran MiXCR on the multiplex PCR reads and lists one entry per CDR3 protein. The table shows some 150,000 distinct CDR3 sequences, with 30% to 40% occurring only once. Source material: glioma tissue, nonneoplastic brain tissue, or PBMCs (not recorded which). These receptors were obtained from a human donor with low-grade glioma or glioblastoma, undergoing nonglioma brain surgery, or in good health (not recorded which).

The chain employs TRBV6-1 and TRBJ2-5, with D possibly TRBD1 on 6 matching bases. The germline gives CDR1 MNHNS, CDR2 SASEGT. CDR3 length equals 13 residues. Trimming shortened V by 5 bases and J by 7 bases, and 14 bases separated the two germline ends. The CDR3 sequence is CASSQGTSMTQYF. The CDR3 nucleotides read TGTGCCAGCAGTCAGGGGACATCGATGACCCAGTACTTC.

Remarks on this clonotype: Since a much larger clone is just one base distant, this may be a read error. The V and J genes are TRBV29-1 and TRBJ2-2, with D hard to call. The germline gives CDR1 SQVTM, CDR2 ANQGSEA. V shed 7 bases and J shed 3 bases, with 9 bases lying between them. The CDR3 totals 12 residues. The CDR3 region is CSAPQHTGELFF. Written as DNA, the CDR3 is TGCAGCGCTCCCCAGCACACCGGGGAGCTGTTTTTT.

The J gene is TRBJ2-3, the V gene TRBV20-1; D call uncertain. CDR3 length: 11 amino acids. Germline assignment: CDR1 DFQATT and CDR2 SNEGSKA (reference sequence). Trimming cost V 6 bases and J 0 bases, with 4 bases left between them. CDR3 DNA sequence: TGCAGTGCCGAAAGCACAGATACGCAGTATTTT. This encodes CSAESTDTQYF.

This clonotype was detected only a few times. This chain joins TRBV20-1 and TRBJ2-1; 8 bases agree with TRBD2. In germline, CDR1 is DFQATT, CDR2 SNEGSKA (reference sequence). J lost 4 bases, V lost 6 bases, and 14 bases had no gene match. The CDR3 is 16 residues long. The CDR3 region is CSAANPTSGAYNEQFF. As DNA, the CDR3 is TGCAGTGCGGCGAACCCCACTAGCGGAGCTTACAATGAGCAGTTCTTC.

This clonotype came up a few times. The V call is TRBV3-1, the J call TRBJ1-2; 10 positions agree with TRBD1. V dropped 4 bases and J dropped 8; count of bases not matched to a gene: 13. The CDR3 is 16 residues long. CDR1 is LGHDT, CDR2 YNNKEL, per germline (reference sequence). The CDR3 bases are TGTGCCAGCAGCCCCCAGTCCGGGACAGGGGCGAGAGGCTACACCTTC. It is translated as CASSPQSGTGARGYTF.

Of note for this clonotype: This may be a read error: a much more frequent sequence differs by one nucleotide. The CDR3 reads CATNLDDHNEQFF. The CDR3 DNA follows: TGTGCCACGAACCTGGACGACCACAATGAGCAGTTCTTC. The chain uses TRBV6-6 and TRBJ2-1, with no clear D. V lost 10 bases and J lost 5, with 15 bases in between. CDR1 is MNHNY, CDR2 SVGAGI, per germline (reference sequence). This CDR3 contains 13 residues.

As concerns this clonotype: Just one base apart from a much larger clone, this may be a read error. The chain employs TRBV15 and TRBJ2-1; D call uncertain. This CDR3 is 13 amino acids long. In germline, CDR1 is LNHNV, CDR2 YYDKDF (reference sequence). CDR3 sequence (DNA): TGTGCCACCAGCAGAGGAGCTTACAATGAGCAGTTATTC. It encodes CATSRGAYNEQLF.

This clonotype occurred a few times. The genes are TRBV19 and TRBJ2-1; 9 bases map to TRBD2. This CDR3 has 15 amino acids. Germline V gives CDR1 LNHDA, CDR2 SQIVND (reference sequence). V shed 3 bases, J shed 9 bases, and the junction held 9 bases outside the gene matches. The CDR3 here is CASSMRRLAGTEQFF. CDR3 DNA sequence: TGTGCCAGTAGTATGCGGCGGCTAGCGGGAACTGAGCAGTTCTTC.

The chain employs TRBV20-1 and TRBJ2-5; D remains unclear. The germline gives CDR1 DFQATT, CDR2 SNEGSKA (reference sequence). The CDR3 totals 14 residues. V lost 1 base, J lost 1 base, and 10 bases lay in between. The CDR3 protein is CSARVPGTQETQYF. The CDR3 coding sequence is TGCAGTGCTAGAGTTCCCGGCACCCAAGAGACCCAGTACTTC.